This entry is about one T cell receptor (beta chain). The sample comes from a study of blood T cell repertoires in COVID-19. For the study at large: There were acute and convalescent COVID-19 samples, and they came from the United States, Italy and Spain. PBMCs, B-cell-depleted T cells, or T cells provided the cDNA or gDNA that made up the material.

V lost 1 base and J lost 9, with 10 bases in between. The CDR3 is 14 residues long. Germline CDR1 is MGHDK and CDR2 is SYGVNS. In the study's own analysis: It was from reference gene primer amplification that nucleated cell counts were estimated. Produced via immunoSEQ multiplex PCR; TCRdb's table is partial and in-frame only. V, J and clone size are those of that table, while D and trimming were read from the DNA. The table lists approximately 150,000 clones, around 72% of them singletons. The V call is TRBV25-1, the J call TRBJ1-6, with D tentatively TRBD1 (5 bases). The source material was peripheral blood. The TCR originated in a woman aged 60-75 years with acute or convalescent COVID-19. CDR3 DNA: TGTGCCAGCAGTGAATGGTCGGGGGTTTCACCCCTCCACTTT. Residues: CASSEWSGVSPLHF.